One T cell receptor beta chain is described in this entry. This specimen belongs to a study of blood T cell repertoires in COVID-19. About the research overall: Whether acute or convalescent, the COVID-19 samples came from the United States, Italy and Spain.

Self-reported history from a screening survey and questionnaire set each donor's cohort. TCRdb's table, derived via immunoSEQ multiplex PCR, lists solely in-frame clones and lacks some. The sample has 300,000 to 450,000 clones; 70% to 90% are singletons. Sequenced material: PBMCs or T cells enriched from blood (not recorded which). The clonotype comes from a young woman who had recovered from COVID-19.

CDR3 amino acids: CASSQVPRGKDGYTF. The CDR3 coding sequence is TGTGCCAGCAGCCAAGTCCCGCGAGGGAAGGATGGCTACACCTTC. The chain links TRBV14 to TRBJ1-2; D gene uncertain. This CDR3 contains 15 residues. The V end was cut by 1 base, the J end by 6 bases, with 15 bases between. Germline-derived CDR1 and CDR2 are SGHDN and FVKESK.